Below, 32 T cell receptor beta chains from the same sample are listed, as sequenced in a study of T cell responses to AZD1222 COVID-19 vaccine. TCRdb keeps only in-frame clones here, not all; method: immunoSEQ multiplex PCR. The sample lists 18,000 or so clones, about 90% occurring once. Sequencing was performed on peripheral blood, taken 28 days after the second AZD1222 dose. The receptors derive from an adult who received the AZD1222 COVID-19 vaccine.

This chain connects TRBV7-3 to TRBJ2-1; possibly TRBD1 or TRBD2 for D (5 bases each). Looked up from germline, CDR1 is SGHTA and CDR2 is FQGTGA. With 5 bases removed from V and 10 bases from J, the gap between germline ends came to 27 bases. The CDR3 contains 17 residues. In DNA form, the CDR3 reads TGTGCCAGCAGCACCCAAGGGCCGGGACGGACCTTCGGAGAGCAGTTCTTC. This encodes CASSTQGPGRTFGEQFF. The full variable domain, in which reference TRBV7-3 and TRBJ2-1 provide the parts outside the CDR3, is GAGVSQTPSNKVTEKGKYVELRCDPISGHTALYWYRQSLGQGPEFLIYFQGTGAADDSGLPNDRFFAVRPEGSVSTLKIQRTERGDSAVYLCASSTQGPGRTFGEQFFGPGTRLTVL.

The chain combines TRBV9 with TRBJ2-5, with TRBD2 identical over 10 bases. The CDR3 loop spans 14 amino acids. After removal of 2 bases from V and 5 bases from J, the junction contained 3 bases not matched to a gene. CDR1 is SGDLS, CDR2 YYNGEE, per germline. CDR3 amino acids: CASSVGTSAETQYF. DNA for the CDR3: TGTGCCAGCAGCGTGGGGACTAGCGCGGAGACCCAGTACTTC. The complete variable domain, with remaining parts taken from reference TRBV9 and TRBJ2-5, reads DSGVTQTPKHLITATGQRVTLRCSPRSGDLSVYWYQQSLDQGLQFLIQYYNGEERAKGNILERFSAQQFPDLHSELNLSSLELGDSALYFCASSVGTSAETQYFGPGTRLLVL.

The chain employs TRBV6-5 and TRBJ2-1; D possibly corresponds to TRBD1 (5 bases). Trimming removed 7 bases at V and 2 bases at J, with 9 bases between. The CDR3 covers 13 residues. Germline V gives CDR1 MNHEY, CDR2 SVGAGI. CDR3 in DNA: TGTGCCAGCATGTGGGGCCCCTACAATGAGCAGTTCTTC. This sequence encodes CASMWGPYNEQFF.

The chain has TRBV5-5 and TRBJ2-1; 12 nucleotides align to TRBD2. Germline V gives CDR1 SGHKS, CDR2 YYEKEE (reference sequence). With V trimmed by 2 bases and J by 2 bases, 2 bases remained unmatched. The CDR3 is made up of 16 amino acids. CDR3 region: CASSFLAGGTYNEQFF. As DNA, the CDR3 is TGTGCCAGCAGCTTCCTAGCGGGAGGGACCTACAATGAGCAGTTCTTC.

The rearrangement uses TRBV15 and TRBJ1-5, with TRBD1 matching 9 bases. Trimming at V came to 4 bases and at J to 3 bases, leaving 4 bases not matched to a gene. Germline CDR1 and CDR2: LNHNV and YYDKDF (reference sequence). The CDR3 length is 15 residues. The CDR3 sequence: CATSIRTGVNQPQHF. The CDR3 coding sequence is TGTGCCACCAGCATCCGGACAGGGGTCAATCAGCCCCAGCATTTT.

This chain connects TRBV5-4 to TRBJ2-4, with TRBD1 matching over 8 bases. The CDR3 sequence is 16 residues long. V lost 3 bases to trimming and J lost 1 base; unmatched junction nucleotides: 6. The V gene's germline CDR1 is SGHNT and CDR2 YYREEE (reference sequence). CDR3 protein: CASSSAGGSAKNIQYF. As DNA, the CDR3 is TGTGCCAGCAGCTCCGCAGGGGGCTCGGCCAAAAACATTCAGTACTTC.

The V and J genes are TRBV7-2 and TRBJ2-3, with 12 bases identical to TRBD2. V gave up 4 bases and J gave up 2 bases; unmatched junction bases: 1. Per the germline V gene, CDR1 is SGHTA and CDR2 is FQGNSA. The CDR3 has 15 residues. The CDR3 spells CASSWTSGDTDTQYF. The CDR3 bases are TGTGCCAGCAGCTGGACTAGCGGGGACACAGATACGCAGTATTTT.

The gene calls are TRBV28 and TRBJ2-1, with TRBD1 as a possible D gene (5 bases). Per germline, CDR1 MDHEN and CDR2 SYDVKM. This CDR3 region has 14 residues. V was cut by 6 bases and J by 9 bases, with 18 bases left in between. This CDR3 reads CASSFRFPGPEQFF. The CDR3 nucleotides are TGTGCCAGCAGCTTTAGGTTCCCAGGGCCTGAGCAGTTCTTC.

The V and J genes are TRBV19 and TRBJ2-7, with D unresolved. Germline V gene lookup returns CDR1 LNHDA and CDR2 SQIVND (reference sequence). Trimming took 6 bases from V and 6 from J, leaving 12 bases between them. This CDR3 has 12 residues. The CDR3 DNA is TGTGCCAGTAGCTCGAGCGTGGGCGAGCAGTACTTC. This translates into CASSSSVGEQYF.

The chain carries TRBV6-5 and TRBJ2-7, with a tentative D call TRBD1 (5 bases). The CDR3 covers 13 residues. Germline assignment: CDR1 MNHEY and CDR2 SVGAGI. The V end lost 6 bases, the J end lost 1 base, and 10 bases lay between the germline ends. CDR3 sequence: CASSYPGSYEQYF. CDR3 sequence (DNA): TGTGCCAGCAGCTATCCAGGGTCCTACGAGCAGTACTTC.

The chain recombines TRBV5-4 with TRBJ1-2; 9 nucleotides line up with TRBD1. The V gene's germline CDR1 is SGHNT and CDR2 YYREEE (reference sequence). With 4 bases clipped from V and 5 bases from J, the junction kept 6 bases outside the gene matches. This CDR3 contains 14 residues. CDR3: CASSQDRGGYGYTF. CDR3 nucleotide sequence: TGTGCCAGCAGCCAGGACAGGGGAGGATATGGCTACACCTTC.

This CDR3 reads CASSLNWNQPQHF. CDR3 nucleotides: TGTGCCAGCAGCTTGAACTGGAATCAGCCCCAGCATTTT. V gene TRBV7-8 combines with J gene TRBJ1-5; D unresolved. The CDR3 has 13 amino acids. Germline-derived CDR1 and CDR2 are SGHVS and FQNEAQ. Trimming left V 3 bases short and J 4 bases short, with 7 bases between. Filled out from reference TRBV7-8 and TRBJ1-5, the complete variable domain reads GAGVSQSPRYKVAKRGQDVALRCDPISGHVSLFWYQQALGQGPEFLTYFQNEAQLDKSGLPSDRFFAERPEGSVSTLKIQRTQQEDSAVYLCASSLNWNQPQHFGDGTRLSIL.

This sequence joins TRBV5-5 and TRBJ2-7; 10 positions agree with TRBD2. V lost 0 bases to trimming and J lost 3 bases; unmatched junction nucleotides: 6. The CDR3 sequence is 16 residues long. Germline CDR1 is SGHKS and CDR2 is YYEKEE (reference sequence). CDR3 nucleotides: TGTGCCAGCAGCTTGGCCGCAGCTAGCGGGAGCTACGAGCAGTACTTC. Residues: CASSLAAASGSYEQYF.

The V gene is TRBV2, the J gene TRBJ1-5; tentative D call: TRBD1 (5 bases). The CDR3 has 13 residues. Germline V gives CDR1 SNHLY, CDR2 FYNNEI. Trimming cost V 6 bases and J 7 bases, with 13 bases left between them. CDR3 nucleotide sequence: TGTGCCAGCAGAATACAGGTGGACCAGCCCCAGCATTTT. It is translated as CASRIQVDQPQHF.

This chain joins TRBV5-1 and TRBJ1-4, with unresolved D. V was pared by 3 bases and J by 8 bases, with 17 bases between. This CDR3 spans 15 amino acids. The V gene's germline CDR1 is SGHRS and CDR2 YFSETQ. CDR3: CASSSEGLSEEKLFF. DNA for the CDR3: TGCGCCAGCAGCTCGGAGGGCCTGTCGGAGGAAAAACTGTTTTTT.

The rearrangement joins TRBV19 to TRBJ1-2; 8 bases fit TRBD1. The CDR3 length is 14 residues. Germline V CDR1 and CDR2: LNHDA, SQIVND (reference sequence). After removal of 11 bases from V and 8 bases from J, the junction contained 16 bases not matched to a gene. The CDR3 here is CALGGRTGIGGYTF. DNA for the CDR3: TGTGCCCTCGGCGGTCGGACAGGGATTGGCGGCTACACCTTC.

The genes are TRBV14 and TRBJ1-1; the match to TRBD1 covers 7 bases. The CDR3 is 15 residues long. Germline CDR1 and CDR2: SGHDN and FVKESK. V gave up 6 bases and J gave up 6 bases; unmatched junction bases: 13. CDR3: CASRDQGDADPEAFF. The CDR3 DNA reads TGTGCCAGCAGGGACCAGGGGGACGCGGACCCTGAAGCTTTCTTT.

The CDR3 sequence: CASSVRDSSYNEQFF. The CDR3 bases are TGTGCCAGCAGCGTCCGGGACAGCTCCTACAATGAGCAGTTCTTC. V gene TRBV7-8 combines with J gene TRBJ2-1, with TRBD1 matching 7 bases. Per germline, CDR1 SGHVS and CDR2 FQNEAQ. The CDR3 totals 15 residues. The J segment lost 0 bases and the V segment lost 5 bases, leaving 4 bases of the junction unmatched. Supplemented by reference TRBV7-8 and TRBJ2-1, the full variable domain reads GAGVSQSPRYKVAKRGQDVALRCDPISGHVSLFWYQQALGQGPEFLTYFQNEAQLDKSGLPSDRFFAERPEGSVSTLKIQRTQQEDSAVYLCASSVRDSSYNEQFFGPGTRLTVL.

This rearrangement joins TRBV6-5 to TRBJ2-2; D may be TRBD2 (6 bases). The V end was cut by 7 bases, the J end by 5 bases, with 17 bases between. Germline V gene sequence: CDR1 MNHEY, CDR2 SVGAGI. The CDR3 contains 15 residues. CDR3: CASTIEGRSTGELFF. CDR3 nucleotides: TGTGCCAGCACCATAGAGGGGAGGAGTACCGGGGAGCTGTTTTTT.

The rearrangement joins TRBV6-5 to TRBJ1-1, with TRBD1 matching over 7 bases. This CDR3 region has 14 residues. With 6 bases clipped from V and 7 bases from J, the junction kept 11 bases outside the gene matches. The germline V gene encodes CDR1 MNHEY and CDR2 SVGAGI. The CDR3 nucleotides are TGTGCCAGCAGGCCCGGGACAGCGGGCGATGAAGCTTTCTTT. This translates into CASRPGTAGDEAFF.

The V call is TRBV5-1, the J call TRBJ2-2; D uncertain. This CDR3 is built from 14 residues. Looked up from germline, CDR1 is SGHRS and CDR2 is YFSETQ. The V and J ends lost 1 base and 3 bases respectively, with 7 bases between them. The CDR3 nucleotides read TGCGCCAGCAGCTTGCTCCCGGACACCGGGGAGCTGTTTTTT. It translates to CASSLLPDTGELFF.

This sequence joins TRBV19 and TRBJ1-5, with 9 nucleotides matching TRBD1. The ends lost 4 bases at V and 2 bases at J; junction bases unmatched: 9. Germline assignment: CDR1 LNHDA and CDR2 SQIVND (reference sequence). The CDR3 runs 17 residues. The CDR3 region has the DNA TGTGCCAGTAGTAGGGGACAGGGCAATATAGGCAATCAGCCCCAGCATTTT. It codes for CASSRGQGNIGNQPQHF.

This clone was observed once. The V call is TRBV18, the J call TRBJ1-1; D remains ambiguous. This CDR3 spans 13 amino acids. The V and J ends lost 5 bases and 8 bases respectively, with 15 bases between them. The germline V gene encodes CDR1 KGHSH and CDR2 LQKENI. The CDR3 sequence: CASSSGDFNEAFF. CDR3 DNA: TGTGCCAGCTCATCCGGAGACTTCAACGAAGCTTTCTTT.

J is TRBJ2-3 and V is TRBV7-8; D remains unclear. The germline gives CDR1 SGHVS, CDR2 FQNEAQ. There are 12 residues in the CDR3. The V end lost 6 bases, the J end lost 1 base, and 5 bases lay between the germline ends. The CDR3 protein is CASRLGTDTQYF. CDR3 nucleotides: TGTGCCAGCAGGCTGGGCACAGATACGCAGTATTTT.

The V gene is TRBV6-6, the J gene TRBJ1-2; D call uncertain. The germline V gene encodes CDR1 MNHNY and CDR2 SVGAGI (reference sequence). V lost 2 bases and J lost 6, with 10 bases in between. The CDR3 extends over 13 amino acids. In nucleotides, the CDR3 is TGTGCCAGCAGTTACGGGAAAGCGGATGGCTACACCTTC. Translation: CASSYGKADGYTF.

V gene TRBV28 combines with J gene TRBJ1-4; 8 bases match TRBD1. The CDR3 consists of 16 residues. Trimming removed 2 bases from V and 1 base from J; junction bases left unmatched: 3. Germline V CDR1 and CDR2: MDHEN, SYDVKM. The CDR3: CASSLTGGGTNEKLFF. CDR3 DNA: TGTGCCAGCAGTTTAACAGGGGGAGGAACTAATGAAAAACTGTTTTTT.

The chain uses TRBV6-1 and TRBJ1-2; TRBD1 agrees at 7 bases. Germline CDR1 reads MNHNS; CDR2 reads SASEGT. The CDR3 has 14 amino acids. V was pared by 3 bases and J by 1 base, with 2 bases of the junction left unmatched. CDR3 region: CASSEAGGNYGYTF. For the CDR3, the DNA is TGTGCCAGCAGTGAGGCAGGGGGTAACTATGGCTACACCTTC.

The CDR3 protein is CASSWGRGRTDTQYF. The CDR3 DNA sequence: TGCGCCAGCAGCTGGGGGCGGGGGCGCACAGATACGCAGTATTTT. V usage is TRBV5-1 and J usage is TRBJ2-3; D is perhaps TRBD2 (7 bases). From germline, CDR1 is SGHRS and CDR2 YFSETQ. V lost 3 bases and J 1 base, leaving 12 bases between the germline ends. There are 15 residues in the CDR3. Full variable domain (outside the CDR3, taken from reference TRBV5-1 and TRBJ2-3): KAGVTQTPRYLIKTRGQQVTLSCSPISGHRSVSWYQQTPGQGLQFLFEYFSETQRNKGNFPGRFSGRQFSNSRSEMNVSTLELGDSALYLCASSWGRGRTDTQYFGPGTRLTVL.

This clone showed up just once. V usage is TRBV28 and J usage is TRBJ1-5, with D maybe TRBD1 (5 bases). The CDR3 consists of 15 residues. Germline V gives CDR1 MDHEN, CDR2 SYDVKM. Trimming shortened V by 4 bases and J by 0 bases, and 10 bases separated the two germline ends. For the CDR3, the DNA is TGTGCCAGCAGTTCTCCGGGACGTAGCAATCAGCCCCAGCATTTT. Protein: CASSSPGRSNQPQHF.

This chain uses TRBV7-9 with TRBJ2-5; possibly TRBD2 for D (7 bases). V was shortened by 3 bases and J by 7 bases, with 15 bases between the two germline ends. Germline values: CDR1 SEHNR, CDR2 FQNEAQ (reference sequence). This CDR3 has 14 residues. The CDR3 DNA sequence: TGTGCCAGCAGCTTCAACAGGGAGGGGGGGACCCAGTACTTC. Its translation: CASSFNREGGTQYF.

The chain carries TRBV11-3 and TRBJ2-7, with D tentatively TRBD1 (6 bases). This CDR3 has 13 amino acids. Germline CDR1 SGHNT, CDR2 YENEEA. Trimming pared 5 bases from V and 1 base from J, leaving 9 bases between. This chain's CDR3 is CASSKGQSYEQYF. The CDR3 nucleotides read TGTGCCAGCAGCAAAGGACAGTCCTACGAGCAGTACTTC.

The V and J genes are TRBV19 and TRBJ2-4, with a tentative D call TRBD2 (5 bases). The V gene's germline CDR1 is LNHDA and CDR2 SQIVND (reference sequence). CDR3 length equals 18 residues. V was cut by 6 bases and J by 1 base, with 22 bases left in between. CDR3: CASRPTGVSGYAKNIQYF. In nucleotides, the CDR3 is TGTGCCAGTAGACCCACTGGGGTGTCGGGGTATGCCAAAAACATTCAGTACTTC.